This TCR beta chain derives from a study of control samples from healthy donors and cancer patients. Libraries were prepared by immunoSEQ multiplex PCR; TCRdb keeps only in-frame clonotypes and omits some of them. This sample has 250,000 to 300,000 clones, with approximately 80% found just once. The CDR3 consists of 14 residues. After removal of 2 bases from V and 7 bases from J, the junction contained 5 bases not matched to a gene. The germline CDR1 and CDR2 sequences are SGHRS and YFSETQ. This clone was detected only once. The TCR sequence derives from a woman aged 60 to 75 with lung cancer. The sequencing input was PBMCs. V gene TRBV5-1 combines with J gene TRBJ1-5; TRBD1 aligns across 8 bases. CDR3 residues: CASSLLQGGQPQHF. In DNA form, the CDR3 reads TGCGCCAGCAGCTTATTACAGGGGGGGCAGCCCCAGCATTTT.